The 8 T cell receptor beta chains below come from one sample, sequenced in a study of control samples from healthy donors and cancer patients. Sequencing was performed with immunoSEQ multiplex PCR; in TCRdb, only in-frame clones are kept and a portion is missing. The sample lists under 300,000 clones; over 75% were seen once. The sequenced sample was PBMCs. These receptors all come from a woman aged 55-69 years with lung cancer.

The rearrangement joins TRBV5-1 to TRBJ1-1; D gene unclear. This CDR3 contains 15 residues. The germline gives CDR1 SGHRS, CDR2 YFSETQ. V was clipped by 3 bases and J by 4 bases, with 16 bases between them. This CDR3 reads CASSSSGRMSTEAFF. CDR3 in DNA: TGCGCCAGCAGCTCTTCGGGCAGAATGAGCACTGAAGCTTTCTTT. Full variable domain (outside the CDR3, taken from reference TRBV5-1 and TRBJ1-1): KAGVTQTPRYLIKTRGQQVTLSCSPISGHRSVSWYQQTPGQGLQFLFEYFSETQRNKGNFPGRFSGRQFSNSRSEMNVSTLELGDSALYLCASSSSGRMSTEAFFGQGTRLTVV.

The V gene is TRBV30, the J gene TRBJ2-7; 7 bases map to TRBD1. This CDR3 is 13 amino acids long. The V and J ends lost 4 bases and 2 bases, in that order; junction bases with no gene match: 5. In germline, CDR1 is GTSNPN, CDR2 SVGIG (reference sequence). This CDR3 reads CAWKGGSPYEQYF. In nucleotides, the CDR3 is TGTGCCTGGAAAGGGGGCAGTCCCTACGAGCAGTACTTC.

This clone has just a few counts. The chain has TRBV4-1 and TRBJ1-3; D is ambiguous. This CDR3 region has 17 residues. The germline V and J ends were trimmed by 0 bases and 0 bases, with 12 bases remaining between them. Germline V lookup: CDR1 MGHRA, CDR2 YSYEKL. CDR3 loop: CASSQDYRGSSGNTIYF. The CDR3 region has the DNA TGCGCCAGCAGCCAAGATTATCGCGGAAGCTCTGGAAACACCATATATTTT.

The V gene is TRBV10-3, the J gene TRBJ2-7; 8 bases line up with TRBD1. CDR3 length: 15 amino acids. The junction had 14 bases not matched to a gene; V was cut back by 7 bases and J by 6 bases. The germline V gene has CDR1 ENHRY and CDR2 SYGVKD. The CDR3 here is CAINGGPGQVAEQYF. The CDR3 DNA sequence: TGTGCCATCAACGGGGGACCGGGACAGGTAGCCGAGCAGTACTTC.

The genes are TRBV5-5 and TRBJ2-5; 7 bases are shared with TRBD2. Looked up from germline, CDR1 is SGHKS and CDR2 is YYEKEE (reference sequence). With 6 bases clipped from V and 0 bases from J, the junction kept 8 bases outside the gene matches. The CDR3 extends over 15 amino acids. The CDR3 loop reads CASTFRGGHQETQYF. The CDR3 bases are TGTGCCAGCACCTTTCGCGGGGGACACCAAGAGACCCAGTACTTC.

The DNA of the CDR3 is TGTGCCAGCAGTGATATCGGGTGGGCAGGTGGTGAGCAGTTCTTC. Encoded protein: CASSDIGWAGGEQFF. The chain links TRBV6-1 to TRBJ2-1; D unclear. The CDR3 is made up of 15 amino acids. CDR1 is MNHNS, CDR2 SASEGT, per germline. V dropped 3 bases and J dropped 9 bases, with 18 bases sitting between them.

CDR3: CASSATEREFETQYF. CDR3 coding DNA: TGTGCCAGCAGCGCTACTGAGCGGGAGTTCGAGACCCAGTACTTC. The rearrangement joins TRBV2 to TRBJ2-5; 8 positions agree with TRBD2. V was pared by 6 bases and J by 5 bases, with 11 bases of the junction left unmatched. Germline CDR1 SNHLY, CDR2 FYNNEI. The CDR3 sequence is 15 residues long.

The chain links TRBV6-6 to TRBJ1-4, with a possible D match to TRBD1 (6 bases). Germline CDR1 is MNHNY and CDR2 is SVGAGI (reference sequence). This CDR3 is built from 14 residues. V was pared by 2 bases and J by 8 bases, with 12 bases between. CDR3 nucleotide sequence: TGTGCCAGCAGTTACGACAGGCCAAGGGAAAAACTGTTTTTT. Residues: CASSYDRPREKLFF.